This record concerns one T cell receptor (beta chain) sequence. The data originate from a study of blood T cell repertoires in COVID-19. At the level of the study: Material from acute and convalescent COVID-19 was sourced from the United States, Italy and Spain. Nucleic acid was either cDNA or gDNA, and it came from T cells, B-cell-depleted T cells, or PBMCs.

Germline V gene data show CDR1 as SGHRS and CDR2 as YFSETQ. The CDR3 runs 14 residues. With 2 bases removed from V and 4 bases from J, the gap between germline ends came to 13 bases. The authors' processing: Scientists estimated how many nucleated cells there were by amplifying reference gene primers. Produced via immunoSEQ multiplex PCR; TCRdb's table is partial and in-frame only. That table furnishes V, J and clone size, whereas the DNA furnished D and trimming. The sample has a few hundred thousand clones; approximately 80% are singletons. This chain uses TRBV5-1 with TRBJ2-7; possible D gene TRBD1, 5 bases. The specimen sequenced was peripheral blood. The clonotype comes from a human donor with acute or convalescent COVID-19. The donor label of this sample is uncertain. The CDR3 loop reads CASSFQGMEYEQYF. Written as DNA, the CDR3 is TGCGCCAGCAGCTTTCAGGGTATGGAGTACGAGCAGTACTTC.